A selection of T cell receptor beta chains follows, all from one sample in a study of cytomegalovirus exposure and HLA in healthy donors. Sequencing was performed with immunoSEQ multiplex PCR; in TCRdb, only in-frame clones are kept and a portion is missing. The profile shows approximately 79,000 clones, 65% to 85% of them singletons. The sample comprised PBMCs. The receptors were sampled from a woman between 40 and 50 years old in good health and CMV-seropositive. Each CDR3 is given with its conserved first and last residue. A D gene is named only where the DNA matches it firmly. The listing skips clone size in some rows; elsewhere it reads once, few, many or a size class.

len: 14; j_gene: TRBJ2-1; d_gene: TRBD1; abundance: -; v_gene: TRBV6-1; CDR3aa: CASSDRGTGHEQFF; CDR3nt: TGTGCCAGCAGTGACAGGGGGACGGGACATGAGCAGTTCTTC
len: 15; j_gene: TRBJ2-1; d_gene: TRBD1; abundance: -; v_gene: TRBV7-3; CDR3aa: CASSLTGDSYNEQFF; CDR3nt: TGTGCCAGCAGCTTAACGGGGGACAGCTACAATGAGCAGTTCTTC
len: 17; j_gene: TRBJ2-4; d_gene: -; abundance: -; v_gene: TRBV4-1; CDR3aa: CASSQGFTSLAKNIQYF; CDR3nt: TGCGCCAGCAGCCAAGGCTTTACTAGTTTAGCCAAAAACATTCAGTACTTC
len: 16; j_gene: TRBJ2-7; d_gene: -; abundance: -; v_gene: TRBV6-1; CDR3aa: CASSATPAGRSYEQYF; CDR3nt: TGTGCCAGCAGTGCTACCCCGGCGGGGCGCTCCTACGAGCAGTACTTC
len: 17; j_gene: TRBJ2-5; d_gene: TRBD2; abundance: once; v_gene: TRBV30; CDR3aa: CAWPRRELAGFMETQYF; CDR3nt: TGTGCCTGGCCAAGAAGAGAACTAGCGGGATTTATGGAGACCCAGTACTTC
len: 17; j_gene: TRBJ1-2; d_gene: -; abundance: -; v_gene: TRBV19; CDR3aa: CASTFRQGRPATHGYIF; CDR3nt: TGTGCCAGTACGTTTCGTCAGGGTCGCCCCGCGACCCATGGCTACATCTTC
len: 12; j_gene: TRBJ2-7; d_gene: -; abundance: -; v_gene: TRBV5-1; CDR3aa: CASSLNSYEQYF; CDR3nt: TGCGCCAGCAGCTTGAACAGTTACGAGCAGTACTTC
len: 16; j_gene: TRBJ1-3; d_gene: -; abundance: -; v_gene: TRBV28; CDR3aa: CASSPWGGPSGNTIYF; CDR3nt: TGTGCCAGCAGTCCCTGGGGGGGTCCCTCTGGAAACACCATATATTTT
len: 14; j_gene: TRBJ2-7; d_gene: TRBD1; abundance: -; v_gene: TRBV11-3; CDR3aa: CASSPGQGTYEQYF; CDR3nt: TGTGCCAGCAGCCCTGGACAGGGTACCTACGAGCAGTACTTC
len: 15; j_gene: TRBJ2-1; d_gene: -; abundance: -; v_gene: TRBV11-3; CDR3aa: CASSSPTYSYNEQFF; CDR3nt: TGTGCCAGCAGCTCGCCCACATACTCCTACAATGAGCAGTTCTTC
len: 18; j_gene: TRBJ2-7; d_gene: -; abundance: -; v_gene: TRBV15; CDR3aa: CATSREGPFDSRSYEQYF; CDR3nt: TGTGCCACCAGCAGAGAGGGGCCATTTGACAGCCGCTCCTACGAGCAGTACTTC
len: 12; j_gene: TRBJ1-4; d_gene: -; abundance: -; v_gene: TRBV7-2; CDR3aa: CASSLTSEKLFF; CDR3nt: TGTGCCAGCTCCCTTACAAGTGAAAAACTGTTTTTT
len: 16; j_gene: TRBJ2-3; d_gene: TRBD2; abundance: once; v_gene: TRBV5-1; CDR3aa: CASSLQREARTDTQYF; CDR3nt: TGCGCCAGCAGCTTACAGCGGGAGGCCCGCACAGATACGCAGTATTTT
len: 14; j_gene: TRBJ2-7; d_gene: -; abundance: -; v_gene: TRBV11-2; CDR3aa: CASSLQGSSYEQYF; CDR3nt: TGTGCCAGCAGCTTACAGGGAAGCTCCTACGAGCAGTACTTC
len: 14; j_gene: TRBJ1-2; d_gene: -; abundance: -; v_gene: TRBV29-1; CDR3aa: CSVEGGYGGDGYTF; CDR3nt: TGCAGCGTTGAAGGAGGATATGGTGGAGATGGCTACACCTTC
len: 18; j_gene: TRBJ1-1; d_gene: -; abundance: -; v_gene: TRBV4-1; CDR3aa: CASSQAGGIRYRNTEAFF; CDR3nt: TGCGCCAGCAGCCAGGCGGGGGGAATAAGGTACCGGAACACTGAAGCTTTCTTT
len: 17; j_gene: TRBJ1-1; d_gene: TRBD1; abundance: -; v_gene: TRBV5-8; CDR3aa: CASSLVTGTGKSTEAFF; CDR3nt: TGTGCCAGCAGCCTGGTTACTGGGACAGGCAAGTCCACTGAAGCTTTCTTT
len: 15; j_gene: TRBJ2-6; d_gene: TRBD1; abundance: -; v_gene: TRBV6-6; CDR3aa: CASSPTGAGANVLTF; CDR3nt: TGTGCCAGCAGTCCCACAGGGGCTGGGGCCAACGTCCTGACTTTC
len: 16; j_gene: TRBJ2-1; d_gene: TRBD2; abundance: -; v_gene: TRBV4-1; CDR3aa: CASSQRAGTSSGEQFF; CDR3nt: TGCGCCAGCAGCCAACGAGCCGGGACTAGCAGCGGTGAGCAGTTCTTC
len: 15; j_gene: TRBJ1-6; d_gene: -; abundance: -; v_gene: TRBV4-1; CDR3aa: CASSHSGGLNSPLHF; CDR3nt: TGCGCCAGCAGCCATTCCGGGGGGTTGAATTCACCCCTCCACTTT
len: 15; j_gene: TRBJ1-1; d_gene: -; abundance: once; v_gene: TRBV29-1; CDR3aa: CSVVTTGFMNTEAFF; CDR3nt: TGCAGCGTTGTCACGACAGGATTCATGAACACTGAAGCTTTCTTT
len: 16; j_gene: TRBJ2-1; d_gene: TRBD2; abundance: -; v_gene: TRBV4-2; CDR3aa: CASSQSSGSPYNEQFF; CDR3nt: TGTGCCAGCAGCCAATCTAGCGGGAGTCCTTACAATGAGCAGTTCTTC
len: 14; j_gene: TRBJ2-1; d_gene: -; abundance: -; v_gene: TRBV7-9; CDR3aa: CASSLTAHNNEQFF; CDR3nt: TGTGCCAGCAGCTTAACTGCGCATAACAATGAGCAGTTCTTC
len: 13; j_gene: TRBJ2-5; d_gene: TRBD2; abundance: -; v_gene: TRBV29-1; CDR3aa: CSVGGTRQETQYF; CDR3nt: TGCAGCGTCGGTGGGACTAGACAAGAGACCCAGTACTTC
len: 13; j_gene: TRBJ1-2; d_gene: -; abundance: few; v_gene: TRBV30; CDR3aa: CAWRGLGGYGYTF; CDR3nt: TGTGCCTGGAGGGGACTCGGGGGCTATGGCTACACCTTC
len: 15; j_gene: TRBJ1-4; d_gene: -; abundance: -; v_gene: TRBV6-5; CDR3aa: CASSQSGEITEKLFF; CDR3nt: TGTGCCAGCAGTCAATCGGGGGAAATCACGGAGAAACTGTTTTTT
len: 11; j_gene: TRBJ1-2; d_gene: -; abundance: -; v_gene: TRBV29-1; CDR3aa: CSDPTEDGYTF; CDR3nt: TGCAGCGACCCTACGGAGGATGGCTACACCTTC
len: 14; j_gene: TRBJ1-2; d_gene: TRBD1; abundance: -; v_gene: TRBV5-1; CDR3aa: CASSWTGFDYGYTF; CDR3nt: TGCGCCAGCAGCTGGACAGGGTTTGACTATGGCTACACCTTC
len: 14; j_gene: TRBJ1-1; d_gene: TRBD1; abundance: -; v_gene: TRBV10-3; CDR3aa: CAISERTGRSEAFF; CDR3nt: TGTGCCATCAGTGAGAGGACAGGGAGGTCTGAAGCTTTCTTT
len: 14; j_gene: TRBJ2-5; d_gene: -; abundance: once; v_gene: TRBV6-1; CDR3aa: CASSEVRGKETQYF; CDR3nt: TGTGCCAGCAGTGAGGTTAGGGGCAAGGAGACCCAGTACTTC
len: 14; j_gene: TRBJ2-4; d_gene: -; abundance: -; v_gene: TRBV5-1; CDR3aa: CASSFQGTGDIQYF; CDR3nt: TGCGCCAGCAGCTTTCAGGGGACCGGGGACATTCAGTACTTC
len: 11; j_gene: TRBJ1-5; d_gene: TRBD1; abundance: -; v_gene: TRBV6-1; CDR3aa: CASSGQGAQHF; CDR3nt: TGTGCCAGCAGTGGACAGGGGGCCCAGCATTTT
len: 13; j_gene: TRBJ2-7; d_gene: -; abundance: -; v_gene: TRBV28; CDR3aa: CANSRAGAYEQYF; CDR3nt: TGTGCCAACTCTCGGGCCGGGGCCTACGAGCAGTACTTC
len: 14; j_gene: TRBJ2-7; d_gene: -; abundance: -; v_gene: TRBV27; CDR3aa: CASSYLQGSYEQYF; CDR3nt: TGTGCCAGCAGCTACCTACAGGGATCCTACGAGCAGTACTTC
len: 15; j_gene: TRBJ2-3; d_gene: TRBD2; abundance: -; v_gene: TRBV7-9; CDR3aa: CASSSGLADRDTQYF; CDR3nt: TGTGCCAGCAGCTCGGGACTAGCGGACCGTGATACGCAGTATTTT
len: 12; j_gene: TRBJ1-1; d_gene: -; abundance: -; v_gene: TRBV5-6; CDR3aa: CASCSGNTEAFF; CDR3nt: TGTGCCAGCTGCTCCGGGAACACTGAAGCTTTCTTT
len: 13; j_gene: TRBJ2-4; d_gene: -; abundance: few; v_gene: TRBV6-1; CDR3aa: CASSEGHENIQYF; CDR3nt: TGTGCCAGCAGTGAAGGGCATGAAAACATTCAGTACTTC
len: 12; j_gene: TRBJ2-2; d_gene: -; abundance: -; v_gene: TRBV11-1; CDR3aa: CASPLLTGELFF; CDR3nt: TGTGCCAGCCCCCTTTTGACCGGGGAGCTGTTTTTT
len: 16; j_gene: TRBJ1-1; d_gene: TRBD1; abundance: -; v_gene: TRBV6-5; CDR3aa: CASSFLPGQQNTEAFF; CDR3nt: TGTGCCAGCAGTTTCCTTCCGGGACAGCAAAACACTGAAGCTTTCTTT
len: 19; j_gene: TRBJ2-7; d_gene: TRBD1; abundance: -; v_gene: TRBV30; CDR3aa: CAWSVLRDRGRGFAYEQYF; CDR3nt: TGTGCCTGGAGTGTCCTCCGGGACAGGGGGCGAGGTTTCGCCTACGAGCAGTACTTC
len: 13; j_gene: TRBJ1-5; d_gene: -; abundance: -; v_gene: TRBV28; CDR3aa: CASNEGSDQPQHF; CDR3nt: TGTGCCAGCAACGAGGGTTCAGATCAGCCCCAGCATTTT